This paragraph covers one TCR beta chain sequence. Authors' processing steps: Nucleated cell number was recorded as an estimate derived from reference gene primer amplification. Sequenced by immunoSEQ multiplex PCR; TCRdb stores in-frame clones only, minus some. The DNA was the basis for D and trimming; V, J and clone size are from that table. The sample yields some 120,000 clones, 81% seen once. This entry belongs to a study of blood T cell repertoires in COVID-19. Study details: Acute and convalescent COVID-19 samples came from the United States, Italy and Spain. From T cells, B-cell-depleted T cells, or PBMCs came the material, which was cDNA or gDNA.

Germline values: CDR1 MDHEN, CDR2 SYDVKM. Trimming removed 3 bases from V and 8 bases from J, with 7 bases in between. The CDR3 has 12 residues. The sequencing input was peripheral blood. V is TRBV28 and J is TRBJ1-4; weak D call: TRBD1 (6 bases). The sequence was obtained from a human donor in a cohort sampled during active COVID-19. CDR3: CASSFGGEKLFF. For the CDR3, the DNA is TGTGCCAGCAGTTTTGGGGGCGAAAAACTGTTTTTT. The full variable domain, rest sourced from reference TRBV28 and TRBJ1-4, is DVKVTQSSRYLVKRTGEKVFLECVQDMDHENMFWYRQDPGLGLRLIYFSYDVKMKEKGDIPEGYSVSREKKERFSLILESASTNQTSMYLCASSFGGEKLFFGSGTQLSVL.